The 27 T cell receptor beta chains below were found in one sample sequenced in a study of cytomegalovirus exposure and HLA in healthy donors. The PCR made use of 60 Vbeta and 13 Jbeta primers. The protocol was immunoSEQ multiplex PCR, while the TCRdb copy is restricted to in-frame clones and leaves out a portion. The sample has roughly 120,000 clones, approximately 80% seen once. Sequencing was performed on PBMCs. These receptors were taken from a man between 50 and 59 years old in good health and CMV-seronegative.

This chain joins TRBV15 and TRBJ1-3; 8 bases fit TRBD1. The CDR3 sequence is 15 residues long. Trimming took 1 base from V and 8 from J; bases not matched to a gene: 7. Germline V gene data show CDR1 as LNHNV and CDR2 as YYDKDF (reference sequence). The CDR3 loop reads CATSRGGQGTDTIYF. The CDR3 DNA is TGTGCCACCAGCAGAGGCGGACAGGGTACGGACACCATATATTTT.

This chain uses TRBV19 with TRBJ1-1; D unclear. Trimming pared 7 bases from V and 0 bases from J, leaving 12 bases between. CDR1 and CDR2 from the germline V gene are LNHDA and SQIVND (reference sequence). This CDR3 has 14 residues. CDR3 residues: CASKSRDLNTEAFF. CDR3 nucleotide sequence: TGTGCCAGTAAGTCTCGCGATTTGAACACTGAAGCTTTCTTT.

V gene TRBV19 combines with J gene TRBJ1-2, with 7 bases that match TRBD1. Trimming cost V 4 bases and J 4 bases; bases outside gene matches: 9. The CDR3 covers 15 residues. Germline V lookup: CDR1 LNHDA, CDR2 SQIVND (reference sequence). In nucleotides, the CDR3 is TGTGCCAGTAGTACACAACAGGGGATTACCTATGGCTACACCTTC. Protein product: CASSTQQGITYGYTF.

This clone was observed a few times. The rearrangement uses TRBV5-4 and TRBJ2-5; 8 bases align to TRBD1. V dropped 4 bases and J dropped 5; count of bases not matched to a gene: 7. The CDR3 loop spans 14 amino acids. The germline V gene encodes CDR1 SGHNT and CDR2 YYREEE (reference sequence). Here the CDR3 DNA reads TGTGCCAGCAGCACCCTGGACAGGGAGGAGACCCAGTACTTC. Its translation is CASSTLDREETQYF.

V gene TRBV18 combines with J gene TRBJ1-1; TRBD1 is a possible D gene (5 bases). Trimming removed 3 bases from V and 6 bases from J, with 8 bases in between. This CDR3 spans 12 amino acids. The germline gives CDR1 KGHSH, CDR2 LQKENI. CDR3 sequence reads: CASSPQGAEAFF. CDR3 sequence (DNA): TGTGCCAGCTCACCCCAAGGGGCTGAAGCTTTCTTT.

V and J are TRBV29-1 and TRBJ2-3, with D perhaps matching TRBD1 (6 bases). This CDR3 comprises 16 residues. Germline assignment: CDR1 SQVTM and CDR2 ANQGSEA. The germline V and J ends were trimmed by 0 bases and 5 bases, with 18 bases remaining between them. The CDR3 DNA is TGCAGCGTTGAAGACCGGGACATCAGACTCCAAGATACGCAGTATTTT. This gives the protein CSVEDRDIRLQDTQYF.

The genes are TRBV7-6 and TRBJ2-1; no firm D call. There are 13 residues in the CDR3. V was cut by 5 bases and J by 6 bases, with 11 bases left in between. Germline assignment: CDR1 SGHVS and CDR2 FNYEAQ. CDR3 amino acids: CASSPEAGNEQFF. As DNA, the CDR3 is TGTGCCAGCAGCCCTGAAGCTGGCAATGAGCAGTTCTTC.

The V and J genes are TRBV1 and TRBJ1-1; TRBD1, the table's D call, lacks a check against the DNA. TRBV1 is tagged as a pseudogene. This CDR3 spans 18 amino acids. CDR3 nucleotide sequence: TGCACCAGCAGCCCTCGGGTCTTGACAGTCTACATGAACACTGAAGCTTTCTTT. Translating gives CTSSPRVLTVYMNTEAFF.

This clone was found a few times. V usage is TRBV5-5 and J usage is TRBJ2-1; TRBD2 aligns across 8 bases. V lost 4 bases to trimming and J lost 0 bases; unmatched junction nucleotides: 6. In germline, CDR1 is SGHKS, CDR2 YYEKEE (reference sequence). The length of the CDR3 is 16 residues. The CDR3 here is CASSTGGPGSYNEQFF. The DNA for the CDR3 is TGTGCCAGCAGCACGGGGGGGCCTGGCTCCTACAATGAGCAGTTCTTC.

The J gene is TRBJ2-5, the V gene TRBV28; no clear D. This CDR3 spans 16 amino acids. Germline V lookup: CDR1 MDHEN, CDR2 SYDVKM. Trimming cost V 6 bases and J 4 bases, with 21 bases left between them. The CDR3 sequence: CASSPLSRGKLETQYF. CDR3 nucleotide sequence: TGTGCCAGCAGCCCACTCAGTCGCGGAAAATTAGAGACCCAGTACTTC.

In regard to this clone: This sample includes further DNA sequences coding for the same CDR3. The J gene is TRBJ2-7, the V gene TRBV5-1, with D possibly matching TRBD2 (5 bases). Germline V gene data show CDR1 as SGHRS and CDR2 as YFSETQ. V lost 4 bases, J lost 6 bases, and 23 bases lay in between. The CDR3 loop spans 16 amino acids. The CDR3 DNA sequence: TGCGCCAGCAGCGAAAAGACCGGGAACTTGTTATGCGAGCAGTACGTC. Its protein is CASSEKTGNLLCEQYV.

The chain carries TRBV4-1 and TRBJ1-5; 7 bases are shared with TRBD1. The CDR3 contains 17 residues. CDR1 and CDR2 (germline): MGHRA, YSYEKL. The junction had 13 bases not matched to a gene; V was cut back by 2 bases and J by 6 bases. The CDR3 is CASSQSPQGEMGQPQHF. The CDR3 DNA reads as TGCGCCAGCAGCCAAAGCCCTCAGGGGGAAATGGGTCAGCCCCAGCATTTT.

This clone appeared a few times. This chain connects TRBV7-3 to TRBJ2-3; tentatively, D is TRBD1 (6 bases). The V and J ends lost 2 bases and 0 bases respectively, with 12 bases between them. CDR1 and CDR2 from the germline V gene are SGHTA and FQGTGA. This CDR3 has 16 residues. The CDR3 is CASSLGGRSSTDTQYF. The CDR3, as DNA: TGTGCCAGCAGCTTAGGGGGCCGGTCTAGCACAGATACGCAGTATTTT.

The chain carries TRBV5-1 and TRBJ1-1; D remains unclear. The germline V gene encodes CDR1 SGHRS and CDR2 YFSETQ. The ends were cut back, 2 bases at V and 1 base at J, with 9 bases in the middle. The CDR3 totals 14 residues. The CDR3 region has the DNA TGCGCCAGCAGCTTCTCCAACAGGAACACTGAAGCTTTCTTT. Its protein product is CASSFSNRNTEAFF.

The chain couples TRBV18 to TRBJ1-1; D possibly corresponds to TRBD1 (5 bases). Trimming pared 6 bases from V and 4 bases from J, leaving 18 bases between. Germline V gives CDR1 KGHSH, CDR2 LQKENI. This CDR3 is built from 15 residues. CDR3 residues: CASSLEIAGGTEAFF. CDR3 DNA: TGTGCCAGCTCCCTTGAGATAGCCGGGGGCACTGAAGCTTTCTTT.

The rearrangement joins TRBV7-2 to TRBJ2-1, with D unresolved. This CDR3 comprises 11 residues. Germline CDR1 reads SGHTA; CDR2 reads FQGNSA. V lost 2 bases, J lost 8 bases, and 4 bases lay in between. CDR3 amino acids: CASSLFDEQFF. The CDR3 nucleotides are TGTGCCAGCAGCTTATTCGATGAGCAGTTCTTC.

The chain carries TRBV4-3 and TRBJ2-2; 7 positions agree with TRBD1. Germline V gives CDR1 LGHNA, CDR2 YSLEER. CDR3 length: 15 residues. V dropped 3 bases and J dropped 3; count of bases not matched to a gene: 4. This CDR3 reads CASSQYQGDTGELFF. The CDR3 coding sequence is TGCGCCAGCAGCCAGTATCAGGGGGACACCGGGGAGCTGTTTTTT.

The chain recombines TRBV7-9 with TRBJ2-2; TRBD2 might be the D (6 bases). The germline CDR1 and CDR2 sequences are SEHNR and FQNEAQ (reference sequence). This CDR3 spans 15 amino acids. The V end was cut by 5 bases, the J end by 6 bases, with 16 bases between. CDR3 DNA: TGTGCCAGCAGCCCCCCGGGAGATAGTGCCGGGGAGCTGTTTTTT. It specifies CASSPPGDSAGELFF. The variable domain in full, completed from reference TRBV7-9 and TRBJ2-2, reads DTGVSQNPRHKITKRGQNVTFRCDPISEHNRLYWYRQTLGQGPEFLTYFQNEAQLEKSRLLSDRFSAERPKGSFSTLEIQRTEQGDSAMYLCASSPPGDSAGELFFGEGSRLTVL.

The rearrangement uses TRBV5-8 and TRBJ2-1, with D possibly matching TRBD1 (6 bases). Trimming left V 4 bases short and J 5 bases short, with 19 bases between. The CDR3 contains 16 residues. CDR1 is SGHTS and CDR2 is YDEGEE in the germline V gene. The CDR3 is CASSITQDRINNEQFF. The CDR3 bases are TGTGCCAGCAGCATTACGCAGGACAGAATTAACAATGAGCAGTTCTTC.

DNA for the CDR3: TGCGCCAGCAGCTCATATAGAGGCGGGCGGGACACTGAAGCTTTCTTT. It specifies CASSSYRGGRDTEAFF. The chain combines TRBV5-1 with TRBJ1-1; no definite D call. V was shortened by 3 bases and J by 3 bases, with 18 bases between the two germline ends. This CDR3 comprises 16 residues. Germline loops: CDR1 SGHRS, CDR2 YFSETQ.

DNA for the CDR3: TGTGCCAGCAGTCTGGGACGGGGGAATCAGCCCCAGCATTTT. Its translation: CASSLGRGNQPQHF. The J gene is TRBJ1-5, the V gene TRBV9, with TRBD1 as a possible D gene (5 bases). Trimming removed 5 bases from V and 4 bases from J, with 13 bases in between. The CDR3 contains 14 residues. Looked up from germline, CDR1 is SGDLS and CDR2 is YYNGEE.

In this sample, this clone turned up once. The DNA of the CDR3 is TGTGCAAGTCGCAGGAGGGTGGGTTTACAAGAGACCCAGTACTTC. It is translated as CASRRRVGLQETQYF. V usage is TRBV12-2 and J usage is TRBJ2-5; the D call of TRBD2 is as the table states it, not checked on the DNA. TRBV12-2 is termed a pseudogene. The CDR3 consists of 15 residues.

This clone was seen just once. The chain uses TRBV6-4 and TRBJ2-1, with 7 bases fitting TRBD2. With 2 bases clipped from V and 6 bases from J, the junction kept 4 bases outside the gene matches. This CDR3 has 14 amino acids. CDR1 and CDR2 from the germline V gene are MRHNA and SNTAGT. CDR3 in DNA: TGTGCCAGCAGTGACAACCCGGGGGGCAATGAGCAGTTCTTC. Encoded protein: CASSDNPGGNEQFF.

The chain combines TRBV27 with TRBJ2-7, with D possibly being TRBD1 (5 bases). There are 13 residues in the CDR3. CDR1 is MNHEY, CDR2 SMNVEV, per germline (reference sequence). V dropped 8 bases and J dropped 1 base, with 12 bases sitting between them. This chain's CDR3 is CASSPHRSYEQYF. CDR3 bases: TGTGCCAGCTCTCCCCACAGGTCCTACGAGCAGTACTTC.

The chain has TRBV11-2 and TRBJ1-6; TRBD1 might be the D (6 bases). The CDR3 runs 13 residues. CDR1 and CDR2 (germline): SGHAT, FQNNGV. Trimming cost V 5 bases and J 9 bases, with 11 bases left between them. In DNA form, the CDR3 reads TGTGCCAGCAGCCAGGGGCAGGGTTCACCCCTCCACTTT. Amino acids: CASSQGQGSPLHF.

V is TRBV6-1 and J is TRBJ1-1; a weak D match, TRBD1 (5 bases). Per germline, CDR1 MNHNS and CDR2 SASEGT. V was trimmed by 3 bases and J by 6 bases, leaving 14 bases between them. This CDR3 is built from 14 residues. The CDR3 loop reads CASSEWGQGPEAFF. CDR3 nucleotide sequence: TGTGCCAGCAGTGAGTGGGGCCAGGGTCCTGAAGCTTTCTTT.

This chain joins TRBV15 and TRBJ1-1, with D tentatively TRBD1 (5 bases). The CDR3 spans 15 residues. The V end lost 2 bases, the J end lost 0 bases, and 10 bases lay between the germline ends. Germline V CDR1 and CDR2: LNHNV, YYDKDF (reference sequence). This chain's CDR3 is CATSRTRDLNTEAFF. The CDR3 DNA reads TGTGCCACCAGCAGAACCAGGGACTTGAACACTGAAGCTTTCTTT. The full variable domain, rest sourced from reference TRBV15 and TRBJ1-1, is DAMVIQNPRYQVTQFGKPVTLSCSQTLNHNVMYWYQQKSSQAPKLLFHYYDKDFNNEADTPDNFQSRRPNTSFCFLDIRSPGLGDTAMYLCATSRTRDLNTEAFFGQGTRLTVV.